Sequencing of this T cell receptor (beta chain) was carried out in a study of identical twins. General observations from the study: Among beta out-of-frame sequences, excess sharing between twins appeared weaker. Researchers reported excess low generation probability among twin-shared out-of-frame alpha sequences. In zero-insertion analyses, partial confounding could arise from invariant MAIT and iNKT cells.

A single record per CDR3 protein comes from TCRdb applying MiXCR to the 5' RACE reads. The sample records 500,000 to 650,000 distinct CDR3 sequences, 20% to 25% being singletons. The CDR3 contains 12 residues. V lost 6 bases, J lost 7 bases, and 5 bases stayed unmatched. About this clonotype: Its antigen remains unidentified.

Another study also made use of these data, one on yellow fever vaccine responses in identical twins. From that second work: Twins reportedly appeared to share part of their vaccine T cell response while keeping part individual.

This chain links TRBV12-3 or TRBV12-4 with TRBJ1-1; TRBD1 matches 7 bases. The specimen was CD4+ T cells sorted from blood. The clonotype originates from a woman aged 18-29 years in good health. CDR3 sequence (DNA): TGTGCCAGCAGCCCCGGACAGGATGAAGCTTTCTTT. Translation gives CASSPGQDEAFF.